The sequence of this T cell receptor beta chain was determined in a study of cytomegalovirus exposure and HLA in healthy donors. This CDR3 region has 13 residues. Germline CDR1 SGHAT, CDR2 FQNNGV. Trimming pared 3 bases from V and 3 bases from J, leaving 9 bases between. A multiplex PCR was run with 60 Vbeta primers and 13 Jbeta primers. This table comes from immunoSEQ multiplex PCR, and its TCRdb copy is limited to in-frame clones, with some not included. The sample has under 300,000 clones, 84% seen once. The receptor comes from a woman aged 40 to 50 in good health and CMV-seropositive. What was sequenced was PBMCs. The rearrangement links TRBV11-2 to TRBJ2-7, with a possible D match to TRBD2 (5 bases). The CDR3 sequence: CASSLEARYEQYF. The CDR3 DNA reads TGTGCCAGCAGCTTGGAGGCCCGCTACGAGCAGTACTTC. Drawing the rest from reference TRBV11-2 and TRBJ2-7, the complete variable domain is EAGVAQSPRYKIIEKRQSVAFWCNPISGHATLYWYQQILGQGPKLLIQFQNNGVVDDSQLPKDRFSAERLKGVDSTLKIQPAKLEDSAVYLCASSLEARYEQYFGPGTRLTVT.